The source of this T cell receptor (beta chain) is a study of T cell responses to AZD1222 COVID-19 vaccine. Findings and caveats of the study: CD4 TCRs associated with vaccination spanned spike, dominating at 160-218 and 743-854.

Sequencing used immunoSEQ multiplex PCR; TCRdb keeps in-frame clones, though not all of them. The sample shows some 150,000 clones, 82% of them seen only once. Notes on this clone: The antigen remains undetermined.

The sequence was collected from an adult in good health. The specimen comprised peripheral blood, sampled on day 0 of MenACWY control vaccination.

The CDR3 here is CASSNTLLNGETQYF. The CDR3 coding sequence is TGCGCCAGCAGCAACACACTCCTCAACGGGGAGACCCAGTACTTC. The J gene is TRBJ2-5, the V gene TRBV10-2; D remains unclear. Germline-derived CDR1 and CDR2 are WSHSY and SAAADI. V lost 6 bases and J 5 bases, leaving 19 bases between the germline ends. The CDR3 has 15 residues.